These 21 T cell receptor beta chains were sequenced from one sample in a study of radiation and T cells in renal cell carcinoma. The time point denotes: blood 4 weeks post-SBRT, at nephrectomy. Treatment denoted: 15 Gy SBRT to primary tumor, nephrectomy 4 weeks later. Repertoires were generated with immunoSEQ multiplex PCR, while TCRdb's copy carries only in-frame clones and drops some. The sample carries about 64,000 clones, more than 60% recorded once. Sample: blood, taken from a patient whose treatment included radiotherapy and nephrectomy. The receptors here all came from a man in his 60s with renal cell carcinoma.

The chain recombines TRBV7-9 with TRBJ2-5, with TRBD2 matching 8 bases. This CDR3 region has 14 residues. V was clipped by 5 bases and J by 4 bases; unmatched bases: 6. Per germline, CDR1 SEHNR and CDR2 FQNEAQ (reference sequence). Here the CDR3 reads CASSPSTSAETQYF. The CDR3 nucleotides are TGTGCCAGCAGCCCTTCGACTAGCGCAGAGACCCAGTACTTC.

The rearrangement links TRBV19 to TRBJ2-7; 8 positions agree with TRBD1. CDR1 and CDR2 from the germline V gene are LNHDA and SQIVND (reference sequence). CDR3 length equals 14 residues. V shed 7 bases, J shed 0 bases, and the junction held 5 bases outside the gene matches. Here the CDR3 reads CASKDRVYSYEQYF. The CDR3 DNA follows: TGTGCCAGTAAGGACAGGGTATACTCCTACGAGCAGTACTTC.

The chain combines TRBV21-1 with TRBJ2-6. TRBV21-1 is a documented pseudogene. This CDR3 spans 16 amino acids. The CDR3 region is CASRRTPSAGANVLTF. The CDR3 DNA reads as TGTGCCAGCAGGAGGACGCCGAGCGCTGGGGCCAACGTCCTGACTTTC.

This chain uses TRBV18 with TRBJ1-2; TRBD1 aligns across 10 bases. After removal of 5 bases from V and 4 bases from J, the junction contained 10 bases not matched to a gene. The length of the CDR3 is 16 residues. Germline assignment: CDR1 KGHSH and CDR2 LQKENI. CDR3 residues: CASSRSGTGDGYGYTF. The CDR3 nucleotides are TGTGCCAGCTCAAGATCCGGGACAGGGGATGGCTATGGCTACACCTTC.

V usage is TRBV2 and J usage is TRBJ2-4; possibly TRBD1 for D (6 bases). The CDR3 contains 15 residues. Trimming shortened V by 5 bases and J by 0 bases, and 11 bases separated the two germline ends. CDR1 SNHLY and CDR2 FYNNEI come from the germline V gene. The CDR3 DNA follows: TGTGCCAGCAGTCTGGGACAACTAGCCAAAAACATTCAGTACTTC. This encodes CASSLGQLAKNIQYF.

The chain combines TRBV27 with TRBJ1-5; possibly TRBD1 for D (5 bases). Germline CDR1 and CDR2: MNHEY and SMNVEV (reference sequence). V was cut by 7 bases and J by 4 bases, with 11 bases left in between. The CDR3 spans 13 residues. CDR3 in amino acids: CASTPDRNQPQHF. In DNA form, the CDR3 reads TGTGCCAGCACCCCCGACAGAAATCAGCCCCAGCATTTT.

The chain joins TRBV27 to TRBJ1-4; D remains unclear. Trimming removed 3 bases from V and 4 bases from J, with 6 bases in between. The CDR3 loop spans 13 amino acids. Germline lookup yields CDR1 MNHEY and CDR2 SMNVEV (reference sequence). This chain's CDR3 is CASSFVSNEKLFF. CDR3 bases: TGTGCCAGCAGTTTTGTCAGTAATGAAAAACTGTTTTTT.

The count of this clone is one. The CDR3 sequence: CASKPGTANYQPQHF. CDR3 in DNA: TGTGCCAGTAAACCGGGGACCGCGAATTATCAGCCCCAGCATTTT. This chain connects TRBV19 to TRBJ1-5, with D maybe TRBD1 (5 bases). CDR1 and CDR2 from the germline V gene are LNHDA and SQIVND (reference sequence). Deletions cut 7 bases from V and 5 bases from J, with 18 bases between. This CDR3 region has 15 residues. Based on the CDR3 plus reference TRBV19 and TRBJ1-5, the full variable domain is DGGITQSPKYLFRKEGQNVTLSCEQNLNHDAMYWYRQDPGQGLRLIYYSQIVNDFQKGDIAEGYSVSREKKESFPLTVTSAQKNPTAFYLCASKPGTANYQPQHFGDGTRLSIL.

The chain uses TRBV5-1 and TRBJ1-2; TRBD1 matches at 7 bases. The germline gives CDR1 SGHRS, CDR2 YFSETQ. The V segment lost 4 bases and the J segment 2 bases; nucleotides outside the gene matches: 5. The CDR3 runs to 14 residues. CDR3: CASSLGTDNYGYTF. The CDR3 nucleotides read TGCGCCAGCAGCCTAGGGACAGACAACTATGGCTACACCTTC. The full variable domain, rest sourced from reference TRBV5-1 and TRBJ1-2, is KAGVTQTPRYLIKTRGQQVTLSCSPISGHRSVSWYQQTPGQGLQFLFEYFSETQRNKGNFPGRFSGRQFSNSRSEMNVSTLELGDSALYLCASSLGTDNYGYTFGSGTRLTVV.

CDR3 in amino acids: CASSPRGGVNTEAFF. The CDR3 DNA follows: TGTGCCAGCAGTCCTAGGGGAGGGGTGAACACTGAAGCTTTCTTT. The gene calls are TRBV25-1 and TRBJ1-1, with a weak D call TRBD1 (5 bases). Germline assignment: CDR1 MGHDK and CDR2 SYGVNS. V lost 5 bases, J lost 0 bases, and 13 bases lay in between. The CDR3 sequence is 15 residues long.

V gene TRBV18 combines with J gene TRBJ1-3; D call uncertain. Between the trimmed V and J ends, which lost 4 bases and 0 bases, there was a span of 10 bases. The CDR3 totals 15 residues. Germline V lookup: CDR1 KGHSH, CDR2 LQKENI. The CDR3 is CASSRNTDSGNTIYF. The DNA for the CDR3 is TGTGCCAGCTCACGAAACACCGACTCTGGAAACACCATATATTTT.

This chain joins TRBV19 and TRBJ1-3; 7 bases line up with TRBD1. The CDR3 consists of 17 residues. Germline loops: CDR1 LNHDA, CDR2 SQIVND (reference sequence). Trimming cost V 4 bases and J 3 bases; bases outside gene matches: 12. DNA of the CDR3: TGTGCCAGTAGTAAGAGAGGAGGGGGCGCGTTTGGAAACACCATATATTTT. Its protein is CASSKRGGGAFGNTIYF.

The V and J genes are TRBV7-6 and TRBJ2-7; D is perhaps TRBD1 or TRBD2 (5 bases each). The V gene lost 6 bases and the J gene lost 2 bases, with 5 bases spanning the gap. The CDR3 spans 11 residues. The V gene's germline CDR1 is SGHVS and CDR2 FNYEAQ. CDR3 sequence (DNA): TGTGCCAGCAGGGGGGCCTACGAGCAGTACTTC. Its protein product is CASRGAYEQYF.

The chain uses TRBV19 and TRBJ2-3, with 10 bases identical to TRBD2. Germline V gene data show CDR1 as LNHDA and CDR2 as SQIVND (reference sequence). The length of the CDR3 is 15 residues. Trimming cost V 9 bases and J 3 bases; bases outside gene matches: 9. CDR3 coding DNA: TGTGCCAGCGCCGAGGCTAGCGGGAGAACAGATACGCAGTATTTT. Protein: CASAEASGRTDTQYF.

The chain recombines TRBV13 with TRBJ2-5; maybe TRBD1 (8 bases). The DNA end favors TRBJ2-7, so the J call may be wrong. This CDR3 is built from 15 residues. Germline-derived CDR1 and CDR2 are PRHDT and FYEKMQ (reference sequence). CDR3 nucleotide sequence: TGTGCCAGCAGCCCGAACAGGGGGGGTAACTACGAGCAGTACTTC. It codes for CASSPNRGGNYEQYF.

This clone was detected once. The J gene is TRBJ2-2, the V gene TRBV29-1; D uncertain. Per germline, CDR1 SQVTM and CDR2 ANQGSEA. Trimming took 2 bases from V and 6 from J, leaving 7 bases between them. This CDR3 has 12 amino acids. The CDR3 region has the DNA TGCAGCGTTGAAAAAGGCCCCGGGGAGCTGTTTTTT. As protein: CSVEKGPGELFF.

This clone was recorded a few times. The germline gene is not matched at one end of the junction; a read error may be the cause. The chain carries TRBV14 and TRBJ1-4; D not resolved. Looked up from germline, CDR1 is SGHDN and CDR2 is FVKESK. The CDR3 is 13 residues long. This chain's CDR3 is CASSQDRSERLFF. DNA for the CDR3: TGTGCCAGCAGCCAAGACAGGAGTGAAAGACTGTTTTTT.

To note about this clone: This may arise from a read error, as a much more abundant clone is one base away. The chain has TRBV10-3 and TRBJ2-5, with D maybe TRBD2 (6 bases). Gene TRBJ2-7 matches the end of the DNA better, so the J call may be wrong. The CDR3 loop spans 15 amino acids. Per the germline V gene, CDR1 is ENHRY and CDR2 is SYGVKD. CDR3 in DNA: TGTGCCATCAGTGAAAAGACAGAGGAGGGCTACGAGCAGTACTTC. The encoded protein is CAISEKTEEGYEQYF.

This chain links TRBV15 with TRBJ2-3; 8 positions agree with TRBD2. J lost 3 bases, V lost 2 bases, and 4 bases had no gene match. This CDR3 comprises 15 residues. In germline, CDR1 is LNHNV, CDR2 YYDKDF (reference sequence). In DNA, the CDR3 is TGTGCCACCAGCAGACCCCAGCGGGAGACAGATACGCAGTATTTT. It yields the protein CATSRPQRETDTQYF.

The chain links TRBV4-2 to TRBJ1-4; 9 bases are shared with TRBD1. The CDR3 covers 14 residues. In germline, CDR1 is LGHNA, CDR2 YNFKEQ. The junction had 4 bases not matched to a gene; V was cut back by 4 bases and J by 7 bases. CDR3 in DNA: TGTGCCAGCAGCCCCGGACAGGGGATTGAAAAACTGTTTTTT. It is translated as CASSPGQGIEKLFF.

This chain uses TRBV7-8 with TRBJ2-1; D gene unclear. The CDR3 length is 12 residues. CDR1 and CDR2 (germline): SGHVS, FQNEAQ. V dropped 1 base and J dropped 8 bases, with 6 bases sitting between them. The CDR3 region has the DNA TGTGCCAGCAGCTTAGGAGGCCATGAGCAGTTCTTC. Translation gives CASSLGGHEQFF.